Listed here are 19 T cell receptor beta chains from one sample, sequenced in a study of OX40 agonist ivuxolimab in advanced cancers. The table came from immunoSEQ multiplex PCR; TCRdb's copy has only in-frame clones and leaves some out. The sample includes roughly 90,000 clones, just over 90% of them seen just once. The sequenced sample was CD4+ or CD8+ T cells sorted from blood, obtained in a trial of the OX40 agonist ivuxolimab. These receptors all stem from an adult with an advanced solid tumor such as melanoma, head and neck, liver or kidney cancer.

The chain carries TRBV27 and TRBJ2-7; D is unclear. This CDR3 has 14 amino acids. Germline CDR1 is MNHEY and CDR2 is SMNVEV (reference sequence). V was pared by 3 bases and J by 2 bases, with 11 bases between. The CDR3 sequence: CASSFQPSTYEQYF. The CDR3 DNA is TGTGCCAGCAGTTTTCAGCCCTCTACCTACGAGCAGTACTTC.

The chain carries TRBV2 and TRBJ2-2, with D possibly being TRBD2 (6 bases). This CDR3 region has 15 residues. CDR1 is SNHLY, CDR2 FYNNEI, per germline. V gave up 7 bases and J gave up 11 bases, with 23 bases separating them. CDR3 protein: CASIRETDPRGELFF. The DNA of the CDR3 is TGTGCCAGCATTCGGGAGACGGACCCCCGCGGCGAGCTGTTTTTT.

The chain employs TRBV5-6 and TRBJ2-3; D is possibly TRBD1 (5 bases). In germline, CDR1 is SGHDT, CDR2 YYEEEE. V lost 2 bases, J lost 6 bases, and 10 bases lay in between. CDR3 size: 13 residues. Here the CDR3 reads CASSFKGYDTQYF. In nucleotides, the CDR3 is TGTGCCAGCAGCTTCAAGGGGTACGATACGCAGTATTTT.

The rearrangement joins TRBV6-5 to TRBJ2-2; no firm D call. The V and J ends lost 8 bases and 4 bases respectively, with 8 bases between them. Germline CDR1 MNHEY, CDR2 SVGAGI. This CDR3 region has 12 residues. This chain's CDR3 is CASQTSTGELFF. DNA for the CDR3: TGTGCCAGCCAAACGAGCACCGGGGAGCTGTTTTTT.

This clone appeared a single time. The chain has TRBV6-5 and TRBJ2-2; either TRBD1 or TRBD2 may supply D (5 bases each). Trimming stripped 2 bases from V and 1 base from J, with 11 bases between. This CDR3 spans 16 amino acids. The V gene's germline CDR1 is MNHEY and CDR2 SVGAGI. The CDR3 region has the DNA TGTGCCAGCAGTTACGAGGGGTACGGGAACACCGGGGAGCTGTTTTTT. It translates to CASSYEGYGNTGELFF.

The V call is TRBV7-8, the J call TRBJ1-1, with no clear D. The CDR3 has 11 residues. Trimming took off 1 base at V and 4 bases at J, with 1 base between the two ends. The germline V gene encodes CDR1 SGHVS and CDR2 FQNEAQ. The chain's CDR3 is CASSLGTEAFF. DNA of the CDR3: TGTGCCAGCAGCTTAGGCACTGAAGCTTTCTTT.

V usage is TRBV21-1 and J usage is TRBJ1-2. TRBV21-1 is noted as a pseudogene. The length of the CDR3 is 12 residues. CDR3 nucleotides: TGTGCCAGCAGCTACTTCGGCTATGGCTACACCTTC. Translating it yields CASSYFGYGYTF.

The chain links TRBV10-3 to TRBJ2-1, with TRBD2 matching 10 bases. The J segment lost 8 bases and the V segment lost 10 bases, leaving 8 bases of the junction unmatched. This CDR3 region has 13 residues. Looked up from germline, CDR1 is ENHRY and CDR2 is SYGVKD. The CDR3 bases are TGTGCCACCACTAGCGGGATATCCGATGAGCAGTTCTTC. Its translation: CATTSGISDEQFF.

CDR3: CSAAFNTEAFF. CDR3 DNA: TGCAGCGCTGCTTTTAACACTGAAGCTTTCTTT. The chain has TRBV20-1 and TRBJ1-1; unclear D gene. The CDR3 extends over 11 amino acids. CDR1 is DFQATT, CDR2 SNEGSKA, per germline (reference sequence).

The rearrangement links TRBV5-4 to TRBJ1-3; D might be TRBD1 (6 bases). Germline V gene lookup returns CDR1 SGHNT and CDR2 YYREEE (reference sequence). CDR3 length: 13 residues. V was trimmed by 9 bases and J by 7 bases, leaving 17 bases between them. The CDR3 is CATQEGGWNTIYF. CDR3 DNA: TGTGCCACCCAGGAAGGGGGATGGAACACCATATATTTT.

The V call is TRBV9, the J call TRBJ2-3; D might be TRBD2 (6 bases). Germline CDR1 is SGDLS and CDR2 is YYNGEE. V was clipped by 4 bases and J by 0 bases, with 9 bases between them. This CDR3 has 14 residues. In DNA, the CDR3 is TGTGCCAGCAGCATTAGCGGAAGCACAGATACGCAGTATTTT. Its protein is CASSISGSTDTQYF.

The chain links TRBV27 to TRBJ2-5, with 7 bases identical to TRBD1. The CDR3 is made up of 14 amino acids. The junction had 8 bases not matched to a gene; V was cut back by 5 bases and J by 5 bases. Germline lookup yields CDR1 MNHEY and CDR2 SMNVEV (reference sequence). The CDR3 DNA sequence: TGTGCCAGCAGTCACCCCGGGACAGCTGAGACCCAGTACTTC. It encodes CASSHPGTAETQYF.

CDR3: CASSLLLAGSTDTQYF. CDR3 DNA: TGCGCCAGCAGCTTGCTACTAGCGGGTAGCACAGATACGCAGTATTTT. The V and J genes are TRBV5-1 and TRBJ2-3; TRBD2 agrees at 9 bases. The CDR3 sequence is 16 residues long. The J segment lost 0 bases and the V segment lost 1 base, leaving 3 bases of the junction unmatched. Germline V gives CDR1 SGHRS, CDR2 YFSETQ.

This rearrangement joins TRBV27 to TRBJ2-2; perhaps TRBD2 as D (5 bases). The germline V gene encodes CDR1 MNHEY and CDR2 SMNVEV (reference sequence). V shed 10 bases and J shed 0 bases, with 12 bases lying between them. The CDR3 has 14 amino acids. The CDR3: CATRGLANTGELFF. The CDR3 DNA follows: TGTGCCACCCGAGGGCTAGCGAACACCGGGGAGCTGTTTTTT.

The chain joins TRBV18 to TRBJ2-1; no definite D call. With 1 base removed from V and 8 bases from J, the gap between germline ends came to 6 bases. The CDR3 extends over 12 amino acids. Germline values: CDR1 KGHSH, CDR2 LQKENI. The CDR3 spells CASSPQAHEQFF. In DNA form, the CDR3 reads TGTGCCAGCTCACCACAGGCCCATGAGCAGTTCTTC.

This clone appeared a single time. This sequence joins TRBV28 and TRBJ1-1; D remains unclear. This CDR3 has 13 amino acids. Germline CDR1 MDHEN, CDR2 SYDVKM. V was trimmed by 5 bases and J by 2 bases, leaving 9 bases between them. Written as DNA, the CDR3 is TGTGCCAGCAGTCCCGAACCCAACACTGAAGCTTTCTTT. This translates into CASSPEPNTEAFF.

The chain employs TRBV5-1 and TRBJ1-1, with D unclear. Trimming pared 1 base from V and 1 base from J, leaving 8 bases between. The CDR3 spans 14 residues. From germline, CDR1 is SGHRS and CDR2 YFSETQ. The CDR3, as DNA: TGCGCCAGCAGCTTGCAGATTACGAACACTGAAGCTTTCTTT. It yields the protein CASSLQITNTEAFF.

The V call is TRBV10-3, the J call TRBJ2-1; 11 nucleotides agree with TRBD2. With V trimmed by 2 bases and J by 15 bases, 12 bases remained unmatched. Germline assignment: CDR1 ENHRY and CDR2 SYGVKD. CDR3 size: 15 residues. CDR3 in DNA: TGTGCCATCAGTGAGCCAGGACTAGCGGGCCGGGAGGCGTTCTTC. It translates to CAISEPGLAGREAFF.

The V and J genes are TRBV28 and TRBJ1-1, with 9 bases lining up with TRBD1. CDR3 length: 15 residues. Per the germline V gene, CDR1 is MDHEN and CDR2 is SYDVKM. V shed 6 bases, J shed 5 bases, and the junction held 10 bases outside the gene matches. For the CDR3, the DNA is TGTGCCAGCAGCCCTGCTACAGGGGGCAAAACTGAAGCTTTCTTT. Translation gives CASSPATGGKTEAFF. Full variable domain (outside the CDR3, taken from reference TRBV28 and TRBJ1-1): DVKVTQSSRYLVKRTGEKVFLECVQDMDHENMFWYRQDPGLGLRLIYFSYDVKMKEKGDIPEGYSVSREKKERFSLILESASTNQTSMYLCASSPATGGKTEAFFGQGTRLTVV.